This TCR beta chain was retrieved from a study of long-term antiretroviral therapy in people with HIV (dated by TCRdb to the early 2020s). About the investigation overall: The earliest samples were collected approximately a decade before the 2015 WHO recommendation for immediate ART, a period when ART was typically delayed until CD4 counts fell. A retrospective serial study tested whether changes in peripheral blood TRB repertoire composition and diversity were associated with ART initiation and durable HIV suppression. A total of around 190 cryopreserved PBMC samples came from a few dozen adults with confirmed HIV infection and were collected serially over a mean of approximately six years (range 1-12). Among the 30 to 35 participants with HIV, approximately 10 were female. No cross-contamination during QIAcube processing was shown when test extractions of a monoclonal T-cell line were performed alongside 30 to 40 polyclonal samples.

Concerning this clone itself: This clone's antigen is unknown. The record has no base qualities; no much larger clone is one base away.

Points the paper makes about the study in general: Since PBMC availability was limited, sequencing covered only the TCR beta chain, with no alpha chain pairing. Expanded TRB clones identified before ART initiation dominated the repertoire at all time points, although this dominance fluctuated and declined in many PLHIV after ART. Compared with controls, HIV repertoires had narrower CDR3 length ranges, and the network structure pointed to an antigen-experienced repertoire that shifted only slightly toward naive after ART. Because pre-ART samples had limited cell numbers, profiling was done on unsorted PBMC rather than on sorted CD4+ and CD8+ T cells. ART initiation was associated with a significant increase in TRB diversity, but diversity stayed significantly below transplant donor controls even after long-term ART. Samples dated from the mid-2000s to the late 2010s, and the ART regimens used may be less effective than current ones. No data were available on ART adherence, viral resistance or therapy changes, limiting inferences about post-ART repertoire changes.

To be included, a participant needed at least one PBMC sample from before ART initiation plus at least two post-ART samples. Every participant with HIV received treatment in the United States of America. Before DNA extraction, cryopreserved samples containing about 0.9-11 million PBMC were thawed and washed. At the time of the earliest PBMC sample, participants with HIV were aged between roughly 20 and 60 years. Each participant contributed PBMC samples from 1-4 timepoints before ART initiation and 2-8 timepoints after ART initiation, with a median of 7 samples. For every participant, serial HIV viral load, CD4+ T-cell count, ART history and demographic data were obtained. Genomic DNA was extracted from unsorted PBMC with a Qiagen kit on a QIAcube, processed in batches of 12 samples. The immunoSEQ hsTCRB v3.0 assay was used at survey level resolution to sequence the TRB variable region. A depth of roughly 35,000-55,000 T-cell genomes per sample was targeted for TRB sequencing. TRB libraries were pooled and sequenced on an Illumina MiSeq using a v3 150-cycle kit. Per the source publication's procedure: Repertoire analysis was performed in R inside a reproducible Nextflow workflow that covered QC, data transformation and analysis. LymphoSeq2, an R package for AIRR-Seq data exploration, was used to implement custom analyses. A few samples that produced fewer than 5000 total TRB sequences were removed, so 188 HIV repertoires were analyzed. Of the 180 to 200 retained HIV repertoires, approximately 60 were collected before and more than 120 after ART initiation. Repertoires were downsampled to 5000 TRB nucleotide sequences, with summary statistics averaged over 100 downsampling iterations. TRB sequences were retained for analysis only if CDR3 regions of at least seven amino acids were present. A Shannon entropy-derived clonality score and the Gini coefficient were used to measure diversity. In repertoire networks, the top 5000 CDR3 amino acid sequences were linked whenever an edit distance of one separated two sequences. Antigen specificity groups and MHC restriction were predicted for TRB CDR3 amino acid sequences with GLIPH2. CDR3 amino acid sequences were matched against VDJdb and McPAS-TCR to flag known CMV, EBV, HIV or tissue antigen associations. Pre-ART, post-ART and control groups were compared with Wilcoxon signed-rank tests and Holm-Bonferroni correction. TCRdb obtained this table from immuneACCESS and retained in-frame rearrangements with V and J assigned. These tables miss some clones; where compared with another copy, unresolved V genes account for less than half of the shortfall, and the remainder is unexplained. The V and J calls and clone size come from that table; D and trimming were worked out from the DNA. Counted in this sample were thousands of clones; approximately 74% of them appeared once. The ten most abundant clones make up less than 8% of the sample.

Sequences were derived from unsorted PBMCs, sampled 0.1 years before starting antiretroviral therapy. The receptor was derived from a man younger than 35 with HIV.

Here the CDR3 is given as CASSLGARGTEAFF. The nucleotides are TGTGCCAGCAGCCTGGGGGCCAGGGGCACTGAAGCTTTCTTT. This chain joins TRBV6-1 to TRBJ1-1, and perhaps TRBD1 as D gene, on 6 matching bases. V lost 6 bases and J lost 4 bases; the stretch between them is 15 bases long. In the germline V gene, CDR1 corresponds to MNHNS and CDR2 to SASEGT. The CDR3 runs 14 amino acids, cysteine and phenylalanine included. Kept here is only the CDR3 DNA, which spans 42 bases and is read in frame from base 1.